This T cell receptor beta chain was recorded in a study of CD8+ T cells in alopecia areata. Cutaneous lymph node cells were pooled, and they were sorted using CD4, CD8alpha, NKG2D, NKG2ACE and other markers. V was shortened by 0 bases and J by 1 base, with 12 bases between the two germline ends. The CDR3 has 15 amino acids. Germline CDR1 reads GKSSPN; CDR2 reads SITVG. A remark on this clone: Germline and genes: mouse. Read data end 4 residues before the CDR3 end; the end is taken from the germline J gene. Within the sample, other DNA sequences also encode this same CDR3.

After isolation, RNA underwent reverse transcription to generate cDNA as the sequencing template. Clones were sequenced by immunoSEQ multiplex PCR, and TCRdb holds only the in-frame ones, with some missing. This sample has approximately 300,000 clones and no singletons, with 1.2% in the ten largest. The sample was CD4+ T cells sorted from a lymph node. This chain connects TRBV31 to TRBJ1-2, with D maybe TRBD1 (6 bases). This clonotype was sampled from a C3H/HeJ mouse with alopecia areata. For this mouse line, the MHC haplotype is H2-k. The CDR3 loop reads CAWSLEGRGNSDYTF. The covered CDR3 bases are TGTGCCTGGAGTCTAGAGGGCAGGGGAAACTCC.